The source of this T cell receptor beta chain is a study of T cell changes during pregnancy in multiple sclerosis. Germline CDR1 is SEHNR and CDR2 is FQNEAQ (reference sequence). CDR3 length equals 13 residues. V shed 4 bases and J 4 bases; nucleotides not matched to a gene: 1. TCRdb's copy holds only in-frame clones and misses some; the assay was immunoSEQ multiplex PCR. The sample lists 65,000 to 80,000 clones; just over 90% were seen once. The sample here was CD4+ T cells from peripheral blood mononuclear cells, taken before pregnancy. The chain has TRBV7-9 and TRBJ2-1, with 7 bases fitting TRBD1. The clonotype comes from a female donor with multiple sclerosis, enrolled in a pregnancy study. This chain's CDR3 is CASSWDSYNEQFF. The CDR3 DNA sequence: TGTGCCAGCAGCTGGGACAGTTACAATGAGCAGTTCTTC.